A selection of T cell receptor beta chains follows, all from one sample in a study of T cell responses to AZD1222 COVID-19 vaccine. Assay: immunoSEQ multiplex PCR; the TCRdb copy retains only in-frame clones and omits some. The table has 150,000 to 200,000 clones, approximately 86% seen once; the top ten hold 0.45% to 0.55%. The source material was peripheral blood, sampled on day 0 of AZD1222 vaccination. The receptors here all came from an adult in good health. Both conserved end residues are part of each CDR3. The order of the fields is V gene, clone size, J gene, D gene, CDR3 DNA, CDR3 protein. D genes are given only for firm matches. The size of a clone is reported for some rows only, either as once, few or many, or as a class for expanded clones.

>TRBV5-1|.|TRBJ1-1|TRBD1
TGCGCCAGCTATCAGGGGGACACTGAAGCTTTCTTT
CASYQGDTEAFF
>TRBV6-5|.|TRBJ2-3|TRBD2
TGTGCCAGCAGTTACGGGACTAGCGGCACAGATACGCAGTATTTT
CASSYGTSGTDTQYF
>TRBV4-2|.|TRBJ2-7|.
TGTGCCAGCAGCCCAGGGGACTCCTACGAGCAGTACTTC
CASSPGDSYEQYF
>TRBV6-5|.|TRBJ1-5|.
TGTGCCAGCAGTCCGGGCACGAATCAGCCCCAGCATTTT
CASSPGTNQPQHF
>TRBV11-2|.|TRBJ2-3|.
TGTGCCAGCAGCTTAGTTGTATTTGGCACAGATACGCAGTATTTT
CASSLVVFGTDTQYF
>TRBV6-5|once|TRBJ2-7|.
TGTGCCAGCAGTTTCGAGGATTCCTACGAGCAGTACTTC
CASSFEDSYEQYF
>TRBV18|.|TRBJ2-3|.
TGTGCCAGCTCACCACCGAGTACAGATACGCAGTATTTT
CASSPPSTDTQYF
>TRBV10-3|.|TRBJ1-4|TRBD1
TGTGCCATCAGGGCAGGACAGGGGAAGGAAAAACTGTTTTTT
CAIRAGQGKEKLFF
>TRBV6-2/TRBV6-3|.|TRBJ2-7|TRBD1
TGTGCCAGCAGTCGGTCGGACAGGACCCCCTACGAGCAGTACTTC
CASSRSDRTPYEQYF
>TRBV7-8|.|TRBJ1-4|.
TGTGCCAGCAGCTGGAAAAAGGGCCTTAAAGAAAAACTGTTTTTT
CASSWKKGLKEKLFF
>TRBV24-1|.|TRBJ1-2|TRBD1
TGTGCCACCAGTGATCTTGGGACAGGGGAAATCGGCTACACCTTC
CATSDLGTGEIGYTF
>TRBV21-1|.|TRBJ1-2|.
TGTGCCAGCAGCAAGACACCCGGAGGCTATGGCTACACCTTC
CASSKTPGGYGYTF
>TRBV6-2/TRBV6-3|.|TRBJ1-2|TRBD1
TGTGCCAGCAGTTCACAGGGGACGCACTATGGCTACACCTTC
CASSSQGTHYGYTF
>TRBV4-1|.|TRBJ2-5|.
TGCGCCAGCAGCCAAGATCGATTAAGGGGCCAAGAGACCCAGTACTTC
CASSQDRLRGQETQYF
>TRBV19|.|TRBJ2-2|TRBD2
TGTGCCAGTACCCCCGTCGGGCAGGGAGGGTTTGGGGAGCTGTTTTTT
CASTPVGQGGFGELFF
>TRBV28|.|TRBJ1-5|.
TGTGCCAGCAGTCCTCCGGGACGTAACGTTTATAGCAATCAGCCCCAGCATTTT
CASSPPGRNVYSNQPQHF
>TRBV7-9|.|TRBJ1-2|.
TGTGCCAGCAGCTTAGAGACAGACTATGGCTACACCTTC
CASSLETDYGYTF
>TRBV10-1|.|TRBJ1-5|.
TGCGCCAGCAGTGAGTTTAGCAATCAGCCCCAGCATTTT
CASSEFSNQPQHF
>TRBV9|once|TRBJ2-7|.
TGTGCCAGCAGCGTAGACTCCTACGAGCAGTACTTC
CASSVDSYEQYF
>TRBV2|.|TRBJ1-5|.
TGTGCCAGCAGTGAAACAAACGCCCAAGTGGTTCAGCCCCAGCATTTT
CASSETNAQVVQPQHF
>TRBV7-9|.|TRBJ1-2|.
TGTGCCAGCAGCAAACCCCCGGGGGGGAACTATGGCTACACCTTC
CASSKPPGGNYGYTF
>TRBV7-8|.|TRBJ1-1|TRBD1
TGTGCCAGCAGCCCCCTCGGACAGGGGGGCACTGAAGCTTTCTTT
CASSPLGQGGTEAFF
>TRBV5-6|.|TRBJ1-5|.
TGTGCCAGCAGCTTGAAAGGGGCTCTTAGTCAGCCCCAGCATTTT
CASSLKGALSQPQHF
>TRBV5-1|.|TRBJ2-5|TRBD2
TGCGCCAGCAGCATACTTAGCGGGGTGGAAGAGACCCAGTACTTC
CASSILSGVEETQYF
>TRBV5-1|.|TRBJ1-1|.
TGCGCCACCCGCCCTCAGGGGAAGGGCACTGAAGCTTTCTTT
CATRPQGKGTEAFF
>TRBV6-5|once|TRBJ1-3|.
TGTGCCAGCAGAGACGCGGGGCCCTCTGGAAACACCATATATTTT
CASRDAGPSGNTIYF
>TRBV28|few|TRBJ2-1|.
TGTGCCACCACCCACCCTGGGAGTCATGAGCAGTTCTTC
CATTHPGSHEQFF
>TRBV28|.|TRBJ2-1|.
TGTGCCAGCACCCCCCGGCACGTCAGCTCCTACAATGAGCAGTTCTTC
CASTPRHVSSYNEQFF
>TRBV5-1|.|TRBJ2-2|.
TGCGCGACCGGCCACGGGCAGGGTAATGCGGAGCTGTTTTTT
CATGHGQGNAELFF
>TRBV7-2|once|TRBJ2-1|.
TGTGCCAGCAGCTTATCAGGAGGGGTCTACAATGAGCAGTTCTTC
CASSLSGGVYNEQFF
>TRBV6-5|.|TRBJ1-2|TRBD1
TGTGCCAGCAGTTCCCTGACAGGGGGGTCAGAAGGCTACACCTTC
CASSSLTGGSEGYTF
>TRBV7-8|.|TRBJ2-2|TRBD2
TGTGCCAGCAGCCGATACCGGCTGGGGGGGACCGGGGAGCTGTTTTTT
CASSRYRLGGTGELFF
>TRBV2|.|TRBJ2-3|.
TGTGCCAGCAGGGCAGGGAGTTCAGATACGCAGTATTTT
CASRAGSSDTQYF
>TRBV2|.|TRBJ1-1|TRBD1
TGTGCCAGCAGGCGGGACAGGGGGAACACTGAAGCTTTCTTT
CASRRDRGNTEAFF
>TRBV3-1/TRBV3-2|.|TRBJ2-1|TRBD2
TGTGCCAGCAGCCCCCAGGGTAGCGGGAGTAGTTACAATGAGCAGTTCTTC
CASSPQGSGSSYNEQFF
>TRBV9|.|TRBJ2-2|TRBD1
TGTGCCAGCAGCGCACCGGGACAGGGGGAAGCGATTTACACCGGGGAGCTGTTTTTT
CASSAPGQGEAIYTGELFF
>TRBV28|.|TRBJ2-2|.
TGTGCCAGCAGTTTATTTGGGCAGGTTGGGAACACCGGGGAGCTGTTTTTT
CASSLFGQVGNTGELFF
>TRBV24-1|.|TRBJ2-3|TRBD2
TGTGCCACCAGTGTACCGGGACTAGTAAGGGATACGCAGTATTTT
CATSVPGLVRDTQYF
>TRBV12-5|.|TRBJ1-2|TRBD1
TGTGCTAGTGGTTTGGGACCCGGGACAGACTATGGCTACACCTTC
CASGLGPGTDYGYTF
>TRBV4-3|.|TRBJ2-6|.
TGCGCCAGCAGCCAAGAGACGGGGTCCGGGGCCAACGTCCTGACTTTC
CASSQETGSGANVLTF
>TRBV2|few|TRBJ2-7|.
TGTGCCCTCGAAACGGTTGGCTCCTACGAGCAGTACTTC
CALETVGSYEQYF
>TRBV29-1|few|TRBJ1-4|TRBD1
TGCAGCGTTGAAGAGATTACCGGGACAGGGAATGAAAAACTGTTTTTT
CSVEEITGTGNEKLFF
>TRBV5-1|.|TRBJ1-5|.
TGCGCCAGCAGCCCCGAAGCAGGGGATCAGCCCCAGCATTTT
CASSPEAGDQPQHF
>TRBV7-8|.|TRBJ1-5|.
TGTGCCAGCAGCTTACGTCGGTTTCTGGATAGCAATCAGCCCCAGCATTTT
CASSLRRFLDSNQPQHF
>TRBV5-1|.|TRBJ2-7|TRBD1
TGCGCCAGCAGCTTGGAGGGACAGGGCTACGAGCAGTACTTC
CASSLEGQGYEQYF
>TRBV19|.|TRBJ2-2|.
TGTGCCACCCTATGGGGGGGCGCGGGCACCGGGGAGCTGTTTTTT
CATLWGGAGTGELFF
>TRBV10-1|.|TRBJ2-5|.
TGCGCCAGCAGTGAGTCTTCACAACAAGAGACCCAGTACTTC
CASSESSQQETQYF
>TRBV7-2|.|TRBJ2-4|.
TGTGCCAGCAGCTTAGCAACAGTCCTAGCCAAAAACATTCAGTACTTC
CASSLATVLAKNIQYF
>TRBV7-2|.|TRBJ1-5|.
TGTGCCAGCAGCTTAGCGAAAGGGGGCAATCAGCCCCAGCATTTT
CASSLAKGGNQPQHF
>TRBV4-1|.|TRBJ2-5|.
TGCGCCAGCAGCCGAGTACGGGACACAGAAGAGACCCAGTACTTC
CASSRVRDTEETQYF
>TRBV24-1|.|TRBJ2-5|.
TGTGCCACCAGTGACGGGAGACAGACCCAGTACTTC
CATSDGRQTQYF
>TRBV18|.|TRBJ2-5|TRBD1
TGTGCCAGCTCGCCAGGACAGGGGATGGAGACCCAGTACTTC
CASSPGQGMETQYF
>TRBV12-2|once|TRBJ1-5|.
TGTGCAAGTCGCTCCTGGGACAGGGATGACCAGCCCCAGCATTTT
CASRSWDRDDQPQHF
>TRBV4-1|.|TRBJ2-1|.
TGCGCCAGCAACACCAAGGAGGGGGCGGTGAACAATGAGCAGTTCTTC
CASNTKEGAVNNEQFF